The 18 T cell receptor beta chains reported below all come from one sample, sequenced in a study of neoadjuvant nivolumab and ipilimumab in lung cancer. Clones were sequenced by immunoSEQ multiplex PCR, and TCRdb holds only the in-frame ones, with some missing. The sample consists of over 8,500 clones, 77% of them appearing once. The sample in question was tumor tissue, obtained after neoadjuvant nivolumab, alone or with ipilimumab, at or shortly before surgery. All receptors come from an adult with non-small cell lung cancer. Some clones in this sample may be carry-over from other donors' samples.

The chain has TRBV2 and TRBJ2-7, with 9 bases identical to TRBD1. CDR3 size: 15 residues. Germline CDR1 is SNHLY and CDR2 is FYNNEI. V shed 5 bases, J shed 2 bases, and the junction held 7 bases outside the gene matches. This chain's CDR3 is CASSRGQGPTYEQYF. CDR3 DNA sequence: TGTGCCAGCAGTCGAGGACAGGGGCCTACCTACGAGCAGTACTTC. Based on the CDR3 plus reference TRBV2 and TRBJ2-7, the full variable domain is EPEVTQTPSHQVTQMGQEVILRCVPISNHLYFYWYRQILGQKVEFLVSFYNNEISEKSEIFDDQFSVERPDGSNFTLKIRSTKLEDSAMYFCASSRGQGPTYEQYFGPGTRLTVT.

The rearrangement joins TRBV10-2 to TRBJ1-4; tentative D call: TRBD1 (5 bases). The CDR3 runs 15 residues. CDR1 is WSHSY, CDR2 SAAADI, per germline. V lost 4 bases and J lost 4, with 13 bases in between. CDR3 protein: CASSGGPGVNEKLFF. The CDR3 DNA sequence: TGCGCCAGCAGTGGGGGCCCAGGAGTTAATGAAAAACTGTTTTTT.

This chain connects TRBV30 to TRBJ1-1; no firm D call. Trimming removed 2 bases at V and 3 bases at J, with 7 bases between. The CDR3 runs 12 residues. Germline CDR1 and CDR2: GTSNPN and SVGIG (reference sequence). The CDR3 loop reads CAWSLGDTEAFF. DNA for the CDR3: TGTGCCTGGAGTCTTGGGGACACTGAAGCTTTCTTT.

This clone has just a few counts. The chain employs TRBV7-9 and TRBJ2-7, with D uncertain. The ends were cut back, 2 bases at V and 7 bases at J, with 21 bases in the middle. The CDR3 sequence is 16 residues long. Germline CDR1 reads SEHNR; CDR2 reads FQNEAQ (reference sequence). The CDR3 coding sequence is TGTGCCAGCAGCTTATACTTAACAGCGCCCTTAGGGGAGCAGTACTTC. It translates to CASSLYLTAPLGEQYF.

This clone occurred once. This chain joins TRBV6-1 and TRBJ1-3; no definite D call. The CDR3 length is 13 residues. The germline gives CDR1 MNHNS, CDR2 SASEGT. V was cut by 3 bases and J by 0 bases, with 3 bases left in between. CDR3 sequence (DNA): TGTGCCAGCAGTGAGAACTCTGGAAACACCATATATTTT. Translated: CASSENSGNTIYF.

V usage is TRBV6-5 and J usage is TRBJ2-1; tentative D call: TRBD1 (5 bases). Looked up from germline, CDR1 is MNHEY and CDR2 is SVGAGI. This CDR3 has 15 amino acids. V lost 2 bases to trimming and J lost 3 bases, with 11 bases between them. The CDR3 region is CASSYQGANYNEQFF. CDR3 DNA sequence: TGTGCCAGCAGTTACCAGGGCGCCAACTACAATGAGCAGTTCTTC.

The chain combines TRBV6-6 with TRBJ2-5, with D unclear. Germline values: CDR1 MNHNY, CDR2 SVGAGI (reference sequence). CDR3 length: 12 residues. V was cut by 7 bases and J by 5 bases, with 11 bases left in between. The CDR3, as DNA: TGTGCCAGCACGAACCCTGGGGAGACCCAGTACTTC. Translating it yields CASTNPGETQYF.

The V gene is TRBV18, the J gene TRBJ1-1; weak D call: TRBD1 (5 bases). Germline V lookup: CDR1 KGHSH, CDR2 LQKENI. The CDR3 is 15 amino acids. Trimming removed 0 bases at V and 4 bases at J, with 12 bases between. The CDR3 sequence is CASSPPMGLSTEAFF. The CDR3 DNA is TGTGCCAGCTCACCACCGATGGGGCTTAGCACTGAAGCTTTCTTT.

The chain joins TRBV18 to TRBJ2-7, with D unresolved. This CDR3 contains 15 residues. Germline assignment: CDR1 KGHSH and CDR2 LQKENI. V was shortened by 3 bases and J by 0 bases, with 12 bases between the two germline ends. The CDR3 nucleotides are TGTGCCAGCTCACCTGTTATCACCAGCTCCTACGAGCAGTACTTC. This translates into CASSPVITSSYEQYF. The full variable domain, rest sourced from reference TRBV18 and TRBJ2-7, is NAGVMQNPRHLVRRRGQEARLRCSPMKGHSHVYWYRQLPEEGLKFMVYLQKENIIDESGMPKERFSAEFPKEGPSILRIQQVVRGDSAAYFCASSPVITSSYEQYFGPGTRLTVT.

The genes are TRBV4-1 and TRBJ2-1, with 14 bases fitting TRBD2. The CDR3 totals 17 residues. Germline values: CDR1 MGHRA, CDR2 YSYEKL. Unmatched junction bases numbered 4, after V lost 6 bases and J lost 0 bases. The CDR3 region has the DNA TGCGCCAGCAGTGGGACTAGCGGGGGTACCTCCTACAATGAGCAGTTCTTC. Translated, it gives CASSGTSGGTSYNEQFF.

The chain combines TRBV30 with TRBJ2-7, with 9 bases fitting TRBD1. Per germline, CDR1 GTSNPN and CDR2 SVGIG (reference sequence). Trimming at V came to 3 bases and at J to 5 bases, leaving 11 bases not matched to a gene. The CDR3 has 15 amino acids. CDR3 amino acids: CAWRQWTGERNEQYF. The CDR3 DNA sequence: TGTGCCTGGAGACAGTGGACAGGGGAGAGGAACGAGCAGTACTTC.

The chain recombines TRBV10-3 with TRBJ2-3; 9 bases map to TRBD2. Trimming took 5 bases from V and 1 from J; bases not matched to a gene: 1. The CDR3 spans 14 residues. Germline assignment: CDR1 ENHRY and CDR2 SYGVKD. The CDR3 DNA sequence: TGTGCCATCAGTATAGCGGGAGGCACAGATACGCAGTATTTT. Translation gives CAISIAGGTDTQYF.

The CDR3 spells CASSPDKNEKLFF. CDR3 nucleotides: TGTGCCAGCTCACCGGACAAAAATGAAAAACTGTTTTTT. V gene TRBV18 combines with J gene TRBJ1-4, with TRBD1 as a possible D gene (5 bases). CDR1 is KGHSH, CDR2 LQKENI, per germline. The CDR3 length is 13 residues. The V end was cut by 3 bases, the J end by 5 bases, with 7 bases between.

The chain employs TRBV18 and TRBJ2-2; 8 bases align to TRBD1. V gave up 6 bases and J gave up 4 bases; unmatched junction bases: 10. There are 16 residues in the CDR3. CDR1 and CDR2 (germline): KGHSH, LQKENI. The DNA for the CDR3 is TGTGCCAGCTCCCACCGGACAGGGCGGAGCACCGGGGAGCTGTTTTTT. Its protein product is CASSHRTGRSTGELFF.

J is TRBJ1-2 and V is TRBV5-1; the match to TRBD1 covers 9 bases. The CDR3 sequence is 14 residues long. Germline V CDR1 and CDR2: SGHRS, YFSETQ. Unmatched junction bases numbered 7, after V lost 7 bases and J lost 3 bases. The CDR3 protein is CASGRDRVDYGYTF. CDR3 in DNA: TGCGCCAGCGGCCGGGACAGGGTCGACTATGGCTACACCTTC. The variable domain in full, completed from reference TRBV5-1 and TRBJ1-2, reads KAGVTQTPRYLIKTRGQQVTLSCSPISGHRSVSWYQQTPGQGLQFLFEYFSETQRNKGNFPGRFSGRQFSNSRSEMNVSTLELGDSALYLCASGRDRVDYGYTFGSGTRLTVV.

The CDR3 coding sequence is TGCAGCGTTGCTCAATACAATGAGCAGTTCTTC. Translation: CSVAQYNEQFF. V usage is TRBV29-1 and J usage is TRBJ2-1; D remains unclear. This CDR3 has 11 amino acids. Germline CDR1 reads SQVTM; CDR2 reads ANQGSEA. V was clipped by 4 bases and J by 4 bases, with 5 bases between them.

The rearrangement uses TRBV4-3 and TRBJ2-7; the match to TRBD2 covers 7 bases. This CDR3 has 17 amino acids. V dropped 0 bases and J dropped 0; count of bases not matched to a gene: 8. Looked up from germline, CDR1 is LGHNA and CDR2 is YSLEER. CDR3: CASSQEWTGGLSYEQYF. CDR3 DNA: TGCGCCAGCAGCCAAGAATGGACGGGAGGCCTCTCCTACGAGCAGTACTTC.

This rearrangement joins TRBV14 to TRBJ2-2, with a tentative D call TRBD1 (5 bases). The CDR3 is 14 residues long. V lost 8 bases, J lost 4 bases, and 14 bases lay in between. CDR1 SGHDN and CDR2 FVKESK come from the germline V gene. CDR3 DNA: TGTGCCAGCTCTCAGAGACAGCTCACCGGGGAGCTGTTTTTT. It codes for CASSQRQLTGELFF.